This T cell receptor (beta chain) was observed in a study of T-cell reconstitution after alpha-beta-depleted transplantation in children (TCRdb year 2016). For the study in its entirety: The study quantitatively tracked T-cell immune reconstitution after TCRalphabeta/CD19-depleted allogeneic hematopoietic cell transplantation in children using TCR repertoire profiling.

Libraries were made using PCR. Instrument used: Illumina HiSeq 2500. TCR library preparation used molecular barcoding, with unique molecular identifiers applied to normalize quantification of the TCRbeta repertoire. The public sequencing data were trimmed at Q25 with fastp and processed into clonotypes with MiXCR by TCRdb, which kept only in-frame beta chains. Identical CDR3 protein sequences are pooled into one entry, listed with their most common genes and DNA. The sample has 200,000 to 250,000 distinct CDR3 sequences on record, approximately 9% of them singletons. The ten largest clonotypes hold over 5.5% of the sample. This clonotype was detected ten times or more. Its antigen specificity is not known. No base quality values were provided; no much bigger clone lies one nucleotide off. According to the germline V gene (reference sequence), CDR1 reads MNHEY and CDR2 reads SMNVEV. For this chain, trimming is 2 bases at the V end and 4 bases at the J end, and the number of junction bases without a gene match is 6. The CDR3 numbers 15 residues from cysteine through phenylalanine. This entry keeps only the CDR3 DNA: 45 bases, framed from base 1.

This clonotype was obtained from a human donor who donated a stem cell graft to a child with acute lymphoblastic leukemia. Sequencing was performed on PBMCs from the stem cell graft donor, taken from the stem cell graft. The chain joins TRBV27 to TRBJ2-5; TRBD1 lines up with 8 middle nucleotides. The CDR3 sequence is CASSLEQGVGETQYF. The nucleotide sequence reads as follows: TGTGCCAGCAGTTTAGAACAGGGGGTGGGAGAGACCCAGTACTTC.